Shown below are 30 T cell receptor beta chains from a single sample sequenced in a study of blood T cell repertoires in COVID-19 (dated by TCRdb to 2019 to 2021). The library relied on the immunoSEQ multiplex PCR assay. Sourced from immuneACCESS, this table was stored by TCRdb with only in-frame sequences that have V and J called. A share of the clones is absent; for the studies checked, an unresolved V gene accounts for under half, and the remainder has no known explanation. Counted in this sample were 65,000 to 90,000 clones; around 80% of them appeared once. Over 2% of the sample comes from the top ten. The sample taken for sequencing was peripheral blood. These receptors all come from a man aged 80 or over with active or convalescent COVID-19.

The chain carries TRBV28 and TRBJ2-7; 12 bases are shared with TRBD2. The CDR3 totals 15 residues. CDR1 is MDHEN, CDR2 SYDVKM, per germline. V shed 3 bases and J 6 bases; nucleotides not matched to a gene: 6. The CDR3 nucleotides are TGTGCCAGCAGTTTTAGGACTAGCGGGATTCGCGAGCAGTACTTC. It translates to CASSFRTSGIREQYF. Together with reference TRBV28 and TRBJ2-7, the CDR3 gives the full variable domain: DVKVTQSSRYLVKRTGEKVFLECVQDMDHENMFWYRQDPGLGLRLIYFSYDVKMKEKGDIPEGYSVSREKKERFSLILESASTNQTSMYLCASSFRTSGIREQYFGPGTRLTVT.

Here the CDR3 reads CASSSPTGGGDTQYF. CDR3 nucleotides: TGTGCCAGCAGCTCCCCCACGGGGGGAGGAGATACGCAGTATTTT. The J gene is TRBJ2-3, the V gene TRBV11-2; 7 positions agree with TRBD2. V shed 4 bases, J shed 5 bases, and the junction held 9 bases outside the gene matches. The CDR3 has 15 residues. Germline-derived CDR1 and CDR2 are SGHAT and FQNNGV.

This chain links TRBV6-5 with TRBJ2-5, with 13 positions matching TRBD2. With 6 bases clipped from V and 4 bases from J, the junction kept 5 bases outside the gene matches. CDR1 and CDR2 from the germline V gene are MNHEY and SVGAGI. The CDR3 consists of 15 residues. In DNA form, the CDR3 reads TGTGCCAGCAGACCCCGGACTAGCGGGAGAGAGACCCAGTACTTC. This translates into CASRPRTSGRETQYF.

In this sample, this clone turned up a few times. V and J are TRBV2 and TRBJ2-3; unclear D gene. CDR1 is SNHLY, CDR2 FYNNEI, per germline. The CDR3 is 12 amino acids. The V end lost 2 bases, the J end lost 6 bases, and 6 bases lay between the germline ends. As DNA, the CDR3 is TGTGCCAGCAGTGAATTCGGGGATACGCAGTATTTT. Translated: CASSEFGDTQYF.

The chain recombines TRBV7-7 with TRBJ2-1, with TRBD2 matching 10 bases. Germline V gene sequence: CDR1 SSHAT, CDR2 FNYEAQ (reference sequence). This CDR3 has 14 residues. The CDR3 sequence is CASSLAGDYNEQFF. In nucleotides, the CDR3 is TGTGCTAGCTCCCTAGCGGGGGACTACAATGAGCAGTTCTTC.

The J gene is TRBJ2-7, the V gene TRBV19; perhaps TRBD1 as D (6 bases). Germline values: CDR1 LNHDA, CDR2 SQIVND (reference sequence). CDR3 length equals 16 residues. Trimming left V 4 bases short and J 3 bases short, with 19 bases between. CDR3 residues: CASSTGAIPPFYEQYF. The CDR3 nucleotides read TGTGCCAGTAGTACAGGGGCGATCCCCCCCTTCTACGAGCAGTACTTC.

This sequence joins TRBV28 and TRBJ2-7; 10 nucleotides align to TRBD1. Trimming took 6 bases from V and 6 from J; bases not matched to a gene: 11. CDR1 and CDR2 (germline): MDHEN, SYDVKM. CDR3 length: 15 amino acids. CDR3 bases: TGTGCCAGCAGGAGACAGGGGGCGCCATTGGTCGAGCAGTACTTC. This codes for CASRRQGAPLVEQYF.

In the case of this clone: One end of the junction is discordant with germline, which a read error may explain. The CDR3 nucleotides are TGTGCCAGCAGCATAGCCGGGACCCGAGGGGGGACCCAGTACTTC. This codes for CASSIAGTRGGTQYF. This chain joins TRBV7-6 and TRBJ2-5; possibly TRBD1 for D (6 bases). CDR1 and CDR2 from the germline V gene are SGHVS and FNYEAQ. The CDR3 loop spans 15 amino acids. Full variable domain (remainder filled in from reference TRBV7-6 and TRBJ2-5): GAGVSQSPRYKVTKRGQDVALRCDPISGHVSLYWYRQALGQGPEFLTYFNYEAQQDKSGLPNDRFSAERPEGSISTLTIQRTEQRDSAMYRCASSIAGTRGGTQYFGPGTRLLVL.

This rearrangement joins TRBV19 to TRBJ1-2; 8 positions match TRBD1. This CDR3 spans 14 amino acids. CDR1 is LNHDA and CDR2 is SQIVND in the germline V gene (reference sequence). J lost 4 bases, V lost 4 bases, and 5 bases had no gene match. This CDR3 reads CASSKIDRGYGYTF. The CDR3 bases are TGTGCCAGTAGTAAGATAGACAGGGGCTATGGCTACACCTTC.

This sequence joins TRBV4-3 and TRBJ2-1; D is possibly TRBD2 (5 bases). V was pared by 5 bases and J by 5 bases, with 10 bases between. Germline V CDR1 and CDR2: LGHNA, YSLEER. CDR3 length: 13 residues. The CDR3 sequence: CASSMDGDNEQFF. The CDR3 DNA reads TGCGCCAGCAGCATGGACGGGGACAATGAGCAGTTCTTC.

This clone was detected a few times. This chain uses TRBV6-2 or TRBV6-3 with TRBJ1-1; D is unresolved. In germline, CDR1 is MNHEY, CDR2 SVGEGT. V was trimmed by 4 bases and J by 1 base, leaving 16 bases between them. This CDR3 is 16 amino acids long. The CDR3 protein is CASSSQPGNPNTEAFF. CDR3 coding DNA: TGTGCCAGCAGTTCCCAGCCGGGGAACCCGAACACTGAAGCTTTCTTT.

The gene calls are TRBV5-1 and TRBJ2-3; 12 bases are a match to TRBD2. J lost 5 bases, V lost 4 bases, and 8 bases had no gene match. The V gene's germline CDR1 is SGHRS and CDR2 YFSETQ. The CDR3 contains 16 residues. The CDR3 sequence is CASSRQTSGGLDTQYF. CDR3 in DNA: TGCGCCAGCAGCAGGCAGACTAGCGGGGGATTAGATACGCAGTATTTT.

This sequence joins TRBV18 and TRBJ2-7; D perhaps matches TRBD2 (6 bases). Per germline, CDR1 KGHSH and CDR2 LQKENI. The V gene lost 3 bases and the J gene lost 3 bases, with 12 bases spanning the gap. The CDR3 covers 14 residues. This chain's CDR3 is CASSPEGNGYEQYF. The CDR3 nucleotides read TGTGCCAGCTCACCGGAGGGGAACGGCTACGAGCAGTACTTC.

The genes are TRBV10-3 and TRBJ2-2, with 14 nucleotides matching TRBD2. This CDR3 is 18 amino acids long. After removal of 4 bases from V and 3 bases from J, the junction contained 7 bases not matched to a gene. CDR1 and CDR2 from the germline V gene are ENHRY and SYGVKD. The CDR3 DNA is TGTGCCATCAGTGGTTACTCGGGACTAGCGGGAGACACCGGGGAGCTGTTTTTT. Amino acid sequence: CAISGYSGLAGDTGELFF.

The chain carries TRBV27 and TRBJ2-7, with 12 bases lining up with TRBD1. The CDR3 has 17 residues. J was trimmed by 9 bases and V by 0 bases; bases with no gene match: 12. The germline V gene has CDR1 MNHEY and CDR2 SMNVEV (reference sequence). CDR3 DNA: TGTGCCAGCAGTTTATCGATTGGGACAGGGGGCGCGCGGACGCAGTACTTC. It codes for CASSLSIGTGGARTQYF.

This clone was seen once. The chain links TRBV6-2 or TRBV6-3 to TRBJ1-5, with D tentatively TRBD1 (6 bases). Germline V CDR1 and CDR2: MNHEY, SVGEGT. The CDR3 loop spans 13 amino acids. V was clipped by 6 bases and J by 4 bases, with 10 bases between them. The CDR3 protein is CASSWTENQPQHF. CDR3 nucleotides: TGTGCCAGCAGCTGGACAGAAAATCAGCCCCAGCATTTT.

The sample holds one count of this clone. The chain combines TRBV12-5 with TRBJ2-7, with TRBD1 matching over 10 bases. Germline V gives CDR1 LGHNT, CDR2 FRNRAP. J lost 3 bases, V lost 2 bases, and 4 bases had no gene match. The CDR3 is 15 amino acids. The CDR3 loop reads CASGLKGQGHYEQYF. The CDR3 nucleotides are TGTGCTAGTGGTTTGAAGGGACAGGGGCACTACGAGCAGTACTTC.

This clone occurred once. This chain connects TRBV19 to TRBJ2-3; a weak D match, TRBD1 (5 bases). Germline V gene data show CDR1 as LNHDA and CDR2 as SQIVND (reference sequence). The length of the CDR3 is 16 residues. V shed 6 bases and J shed 4 bases, with 20 bases lying between them. The CDR3 nucleotides are TGTGCCAGTAGCCCTACTCCCCTTATAGGGGCAGATACGCAGTATTTT. This translates into CASSPTPLIGADTQYF.

The V call is TRBV30, the J call TRBJ1-6, with a weak D call TRBD1 (5 bases). The CDR3 runs to 13 residues. Per the germline V gene, CDR1 is GTSNPN and CDR2 is SVGIG (reference sequence). V was pared by 3 bases and J by 7 bases, with 10 bases between. The CDR3 DNA follows: TGTGCCTGGAGCGGGACTTACAATTCACCCCTCCACTTT. Protein sequence: CAWSGTYNSPLHF.

V is TRBV7-2 and J is TRBJ1-2; the match to TRBD1 covers 7 bases. The CDR3 has 14 amino acids. With 3 bases clipped from V and 4 bases from J, the junction kept 5 bases outside the gene matches. Germline CDR1 reads SGHTA; CDR2 reads FQGNSA. The DNA for the CDR3 is TGTGCCAGCAGCTTGGACAGGAAGGGCTATGGCTACACCTTC. Amino acids: CASSLDRKGYGYTF.

This chain uses TRBV10-3 with TRBJ2-2; TRBD1 matches 9 bases. Per germline, CDR1 ENHRY and CDR2 SYGVKD. This CDR3 comprises 17 residues. The trim removed 4 bases at V and 1 base at J, leaving 7 bases unmatched. The CDR3 here is CAISGVGTGKNTGELFF. The DNA of the CDR3 is TGTGCCATCAGTGGAGTAGGGACAGGGAAGAACACCGGGGAGCTGTTTTTT.

The gene calls are TRBV6-1 and TRBJ2-1; 7 bases map to TRBD2. Germline-derived CDR1 and CDR2 are MNHNS and SASEGT. V trimming: 3 bases; J trimming: 0 bases; junction bases outside the gene matches: 5. The CDR3 has 16 amino acids. DNA of the CDR3: TGTGCCAGCAGTGAGAATGCGGGAGTCTCCTACAATGAGCAGTTCTTC. Protein sequence: CASSENAGVSYNEQFF.

The chain links TRBV28 to TRBJ2-7; a weak D match, TRBD2 (6 bases). Between the trimmed V and J ends, which lost 6 bases and 4 bases, there was a span of 16 bases. Germline V gene data show CDR1 as MDHEN and CDR2 as SYDVKM. CDR3 length equals 14 residues. The DNA for the CDR3 is TGTGCCAGCAGCACTCCGGGAGTCAATTACGAGCAGTACTTC. Residues: CASSTPGVNYEQYF.

V and J are TRBV19 and TRBJ1-1; 9 bases are shared with TRBD1. CDR1 is LNHDA, CDR2 SQIVND, per germline (reference sequence). This CDR3 is built from 14 residues. V lost 5 bases and J lost 5; bases outside the gene matches: 6. CDR3 bases: TGTGCCAGTAGTTTCGGACAGGGGATTACTGAAGCTTTCTTT. Amino acids: CASSFGQGITEAFF.

This chain links TRBV21-1 with TRBJ2-2; TRBD2 is the table's D call and was not checked against the DNA. TRBV21-1 is a known pseudogene. The CDR3 runs 14 residues. This CDR3 is CASSKNSSPGELFF. The CDR3 DNA follows: TGTGCCAGCAGCAAAAACTCATCACCCGGGGAGCTGTTTTTT.

This clone was detected only a few times. The chain carries TRBV29-1 and TRBJ1-1, with 7 nucleotides matching TRBD1. V shed 6 bases, J shed 4 bases, and the junction held 11 bases outside the gene matches. CDR1 SQVTM and CDR2 ANQGSEA come from the germline V gene. The CDR3 is made up of 14 amino acids. CDR3 nucleotides: TGCAGCGTCGCGAACGACAGGGTCCCCACTGAAGCTTTCTTT. It codes for CSVANDRVPTEAFF.

With regard to this clone: One end of the junction varies from germline; a read error may be responsible. This specimen includes other DNA sequences encoding the same CDR3. The chain uses TRBV6-5 and TRBJ2-1; the D is unclear. The CDR3 spans 12 residues. The germline CDR1 and CDR2 sequences are MNHEY and SVGAGI. The CDR3 spells CASSYSNNEQFF. In DNA, the CDR3 is TGTGCCAGCAGTTACTCCAACAATGAGCAGTTCTTC.

In DNA, the CDR3 is TGTGCCAGCAGTTTAGGGGGGATCCAAGAGACCCAGTACTTC. Translating gives CASSLGGIQETQYF. The V and J genes are TRBV28 and TRBJ2-5; TRBD2 is a possible D gene (6 bases). V was trimmed by 2 bases and J by 1 base, leaving 8 bases between them. CDR3 length: 14 amino acids. Germline V CDR1 and CDR2: MDHEN, SYDVKM.

This rearrangement joins TRBV19 to TRBJ2-3; no firm D call. Trimming pared 4 bases from V and 9 bases from J, leaving 8 bases between. The CDR3 is 11 amino acids. In germline, CDR1 is LNHDA, CDR2 SQIVND (reference sequence). As DNA, the CDR3 is TGTGCCAGTAGTAACCCCGGGACGCAGTATTTT. Protein sequence: CASSNPGTQYF.

This clone turned up a few times. The chain links TRBV7-8 to TRBJ1-4, with D unclear. This CDR3 comprises 16 residues. Germline assignment: CDR1 SGHVS and CDR2 FQNEAQ. The V end was cut by 5 bases, the J end by 0 bases, with 13 bases between. CDR3 bases: TGTGCCAGCAGCCCGGAGCTGCATGCAACTAATGAAAAACTGTTTTTT. It codes for CASSPELHATNEKLFF.